A selection of T cell receptor beta chains follows, all from one sample in a study of blood T cell repertoires in COVID-19. Profiling relied on immunoSEQ multiplex PCR, and the TCRdb table lists in-frame clones only, not all of them. The data hold 70,000 to 85,000 clones, with roughly 88% observed a single time. Sequencing input: peripheral blood. Receptors originate from a man aged 70 or older with active or convalescent COVID-19. Both conserved end residues are part of each CDR3. The order of the fields is D gene, J gene, V gene, clone size, CDR3 protein, CDR3 DNA. D genes are given only for firm matches. Clone size is stated in some rows and not others, as once, few, many or a class when expanded.

>TRBD1|TRBJ1-2|TRBV5-5|-
CASSLVQGARGYGYTF
TGTGCCAGCAGCTTAGTACAGGGGGCGCGAGGTTATGGCTACACCTTC
>-|TRBJ2-7|TRBV5-1|-
CASSLAAGRKSYEQYF
TGCGCCAGCAGCTTGGCCGCGGGCCGAAAGTCCTACGAGCAGTACTTC
>-|TRBJ1-6|TRBV19|-
CASIEGDNSPLHF
TGTGCCAGTATCGAGGGGGATAATTCACCCCTCCACTTT
>-|TRBJ1-1|TRBV6-6|-
CASSYSSMNTEAFF
TGTGCCAGCAGTTACTCCAGTATGAACACTGAAGCTTTCTTT
>-|TRBJ1-1|TRBV24-1|-
CATYRETFEAFF
TGTGCCACCTACAGGGAAACTTTTGAAGCTTTCTTT
>TRBD1|TRBJ2-2|TRBV7-3|once
CASSSHQGGPNTGELFF
TGTGCCAGCAGCTCCCACCAAGGGGGCCCGAACACCGGGGAGCTGTTTTTT
>-|TRBJ1-1|TRBV7-9|-
CASSLFSENTEAFF
TGTGCCAGCAGCTTATTCAGCGAGAACACTGAAGCTTTCTTT
>TRBD2|TRBJ2-1|TRBV9|-
CASSATSLEYNEQFF
TGTGCCAGCAGCGCGACTAGCCTTGAGTACAATGAGCAGTTCTTC
>-|TRBJ2-7|TRBV10-3|-
CATGESYEQYF
TGTGCCACCGGGGAATCCTACGAGCAGTACTTC
>-|TRBJ2-3|TRBV27|-
CASSLSRLVTDTQYF
TGTGCCAGCAGTTTATCGCGTCTAGTTACAGATACGCAGTATTTT
>-|TRBJ1-4|TRBV3-1/TRBV3-2|-
CASSQWVTGSEKLFF
TGTGCCAGCAGCCAATGGGTAACAGGGTCTGAAAAACTGTTTTTT
>TRBD2|TRBJ2-3|TRBV2|-
CASSARRGGSDTQYF
TGTGCCAGCAGTGCACGGCGGGGGGGCTCAGATACGCAGTATTTT
>TRBD1|TRBJ1-3|TRBV5-8|once
CASSSDRAGNTIYF
TGTGCCAGCAGTTCCGACAGGGCTGGAAACACCATATATTTT
>-|TRBJ2-1|TRBV2|few
CASSAGQSNEQFF
TGTGCCAGCAGTGCAGGCCAGAGCAATGAGCAGTTCTTC
>TRBD1|TRBJ2-5|TRBV29-1|once
CSVGQGQETQYF
TGCAGCGTTGGACAGGGTCAAGAGACCCAGTACTTC
>TRBD2|TRBJ2-1|TRBV6-4|-
CASSVLAGVGYNEQFF
TGTGCCAGCAGTGTACTAGCGGGAGTCGGATACAATGAGCAGTTCTTC
>-|TRBJ2-2|TRBV11-3|-
CASSLARTGELFF
TGTGCCAGCAGCTTAGCCAGGACCGGGGAGCTGTTTTTT